This record looks at one T cell receptor (beta chain) sequence and its context. The CDR3 is 17 amino acids. CDR1 is SGDLS and CDR2 is YYNGEE in the germline V gene. With 4 bases removed from V and 0 bases from J, the gap between germline ends came to 17 bases. The sample is drawn from a study of control samples from healthy donors and cancer patients. Libraries were prepared by immunoSEQ multiplex PCR; TCRdb keeps only in-frame clonotypes and omits some of them. This sample has some 160,000 clones, with 89% found just once. The chain carries TRBV9 and TRBJ1-3, with D tentatively TRBD1 (6 bases). The receptor was derived from a man younger than 40 in good health. Specimen: blood. CDR3 region: CASSLRQDHLSGNTIYF. In nucleotides, the CDR3 is TGTGCCAGCAGCCTGCGACAGGACCACCTCTCTGGAAACACCATATATTTT.